This T cell receptor (beta chain) was identified in a study of blood T cell repertoires in COVID-19. Across the study: Collection of acute and convalescent COVID-19 samples took place in the United States, Italy and Spain. T cells, B-cell-depleted T cells, or PBMCs supplied cDNA or gDNA.

The J segment lost 6 bases and the V segment lost 5 bases, leaving 10 bases of the junction unmatched. From germline, CDR1 is MDHEN and CDR2 SYDVKM. The CDR3 has 16 amino acids. Authors' data handling: The assay estimated nucleated cells by amplifying reference gene primers. Repertoires were generated with immunoSEQ multiplex PCR, while TCRdb's copy carries only in-frame clones and drops some. For V, J and clone size, that table is used; D and trimming come from the DNA. The sample carries around 150,000 clones, 60% to 85% recorded once. J is TRBJ1-6 and V is TRBV28; TRBD1 aligns across 7 bases. This clonotype originated in a woman older than 75 with active or convalescent COVID-19. Sequencing was performed on peripheral blood. The CDR3 DNA reads as TGTGCCAGCAGTCGGATCAACAGGGGATTTAATTCACCCCTCCACTTT. This codes for CASSRINRGFNSPLHF.